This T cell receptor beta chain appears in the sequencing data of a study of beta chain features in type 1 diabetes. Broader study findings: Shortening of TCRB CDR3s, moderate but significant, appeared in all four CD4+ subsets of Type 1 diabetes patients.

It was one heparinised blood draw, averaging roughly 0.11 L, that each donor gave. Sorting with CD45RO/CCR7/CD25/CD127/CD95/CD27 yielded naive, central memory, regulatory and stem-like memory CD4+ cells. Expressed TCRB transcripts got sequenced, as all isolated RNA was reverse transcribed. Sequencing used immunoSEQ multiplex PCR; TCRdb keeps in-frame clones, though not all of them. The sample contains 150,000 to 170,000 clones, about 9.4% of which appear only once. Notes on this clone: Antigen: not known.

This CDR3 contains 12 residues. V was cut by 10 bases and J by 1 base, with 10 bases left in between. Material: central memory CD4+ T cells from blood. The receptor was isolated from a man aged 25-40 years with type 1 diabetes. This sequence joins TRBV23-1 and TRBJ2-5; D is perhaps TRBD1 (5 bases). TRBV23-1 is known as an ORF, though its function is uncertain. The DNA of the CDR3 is TGCGCCATCCGACAGCGCCAAGAGACCCAGTACTTC. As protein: CAIRQRQETQYF.